The sequence of this T cell receptor beta chain was determined in a study of beta chain features in type 1 diabetes. Findings of the study overall: Fewer insertions but more deletions were seen at VDJ junctions in type 1 diabetes patients.

Staining for CD45RO/CCR7/CD25/CD127/CD95/CD27 allowed sorting of CD4+ naive, central memory, regulatory and stem cell-like memory cells. Once sorted, every population was more than 95% pure. This clone was observed a handful of times. Its target is not known. Expressed TCRB transcripts were sequenced, since all the RNA that had been isolated was reverse transcribed. Regulatory, naive and central memory T cell samples averaged approximately 3.8 million reads. TCRdb's copy holds only in-frame clones and misses some; the assay was immunoSEQ multiplex PCR. The sample includes about 290,000 clones, about 7.8% of them seen just once. The CDR3 has 13 residues. From germline, CDR1 is SNHLY and CDR2 FYNNEI. Trimming removed 7 bases from V and 5 bases from J, with 14 bases in between.

This sequence joins TRBV2 and TRBJ1-2; D is unresolved. The sequence derives from a woman aged 18-29 years in good health. The sequenced material came from central memory CD4+ T cells from blood. Here the CDR3 DNA reads TGTGCCAGCACCCCAGGTCGGGAGTATGGCTACACCTTC. It is translated as CASTPGREYGYTF.